The present T cell receptor (beta chain) was sequenced within a study of metastatic and nonmetastatic thyroid tumors. Background on the study: Repertoire comparison spanned blood and tumor or nodule tissue of malignant and benign thyroid patients. Notes on the study in general: It was reported that TCR beta diversity was significantly higher in malignant thyroid tumors than benign nodules, in blood and tumor.

TCRdb re-called the PCR reads via MiXCR. Here the sample spans thousands of clones, around 19% being singletons. Among the patients, none had received any treatment before thyroid surgery. The ends lost 2 bases at V and 5 bases at J; junction bases unmatched: 5. CDR1 is MNHEY, CDR2 SMNVEV, per germline (reference sequence). The CDR3 length is 15 residues. Comments on this clone: Its antigen is unidentified. This sample includes further DNA sequences coding for the same CDR3.

The sample consisted of adjacent normal tissue. The V call is TRBV27, the J call TRBJ2-7; 11 nucleotides match TRBD1. The clonotype originates from a male donor with papillary thyroid cancer or a benign thyroid nodule (not recorded which). Some clones in this sample may be carry-over from other donors' samples. CDR3 protein: CASSLRGQGANEQYF. The CDR3 DNA reads as TGTGCCAGCAGTTTAAGAGGACAGGGGGCAAACGAGCAGTACTTC.